This passage covers 27 T cell receptor beta chains from one sample sequenced in a study of T cell responses to AZD1222 COVID-19 vaccine. The table came from immunoSEQ multiplex PCR; TCRdb's copy has only in-frame clones and leaves some out. The sample records tens of thousands of clones, 70% to 90% being singletons. The specimen was peripheral blood, collected on day 0 of MenACWY control vaccination. These receptors were taken from an adult in good health.

This CDR3 is CASSFYGNTEAFF. The CDR3 coding sequence is TGTGCCAGCAGCTTTTACGGGAACACTGAAGCTTTCTTT. This chain joins TRBV5-5 and TRBJ1-1; D is undetermined. The CDR3 loop spans 13 amino acids. Trimming removed 2 bases from V and 1 base from J, with 6 bases in between. Germline V gene lookup returns CDR1 SGHKS and CDR2 YYEKEE (reference sequence).

V gene TRBV9 combines with J gene TRBJ1-1; 8 bases are shared with TRBD1. There are 15 residues in the CDR3. With 3 bases clipped from V and 4 bases from J, the junction kept 8 bases outside the gene matches. Looked up from germline, CDR1 is SGDLS and CDR2 is YYNGEE. CDR3 DNA sequence: TGTGCCAGCAGCGGGCTCTCTGGACAGGGCACTGAAGCTTTCTTT. This encodes CASSGLSGQGTEAFF.

The chain recombines TRBV19 with TRBJ1-5, with D possibly being TRBD1 (5 bases). There are 19 residues in the CDR3. Germline assignment: CDR1 LNHDA and CDR2 SQIVND (reference sequence). V was pared by 2 bases and J by 2 bases, with 22 bases between. CDR3 nucleotides: TGTGCCAGTAGTATATGGGTTTCGGGGGGGGAGCATGGCAATCAGCCCCAGCATTTT. Its protein is CASSIWVSGGEHGNQPQHF.

V and J are TRBV28 and TRBJ2-5; 14 bases fit TRBD2. The CDR3 has 15 amino acids. After removal of 6 bases from V and 5 bases from J, the junction contained 5 bases not matched to a gene. The germline V gene has CDR1 MDHEN and CDR2 SYDVKM. The CDR3 is CASRTSGREQETQYF. CDR3 bases: TGTGCCAGCAGGACTAGCGGGAGGGAGCAGGAGACCCAGTACTTC.

The V gene is TRBV24-1, the J gene TRBJ2-1; tentatively, D is TRBD1 or TRBD2 (5 bases each). The CDR3 consists of 13 residues. The germline V and J ends were trimmed by 4 bases and 9 bases, with 12 bases remaining between them. Germline CDR1 and CDR2: KGHDR and SFDVKD. This CDR3 is CATSERGGGEQFF. DNA for the CDR3: TGTGCCACCAGTGAACGGGGCGGAGGTGAGCAGTTCTTC.

The genes are TRBV28 and TRBJ2-7, with a possible D match to TRBD2 (6 bases). The V end lost 6 bases, the J end lost 1 base, and 16 bases lay between the germline ends. The CDR3 covers 15 residues. Per germline, CDR1 MDHEN and CDR2 SYDVKM. CDR3 nucleotide sequence: TGTGCCAGCAGCAGGGACTCCGGAGTATCCTACGAGCAGTACTTC. Its translation: CASSRDSGVSYEQYF.

The chain is built from TRBV19 and TRBJ2-1; 9 bases agree with TRBD2. Germline CDR1 reads LNHDA; CDR2 reads SQIVND (reference sequence). The CDR3 length is 16 residues. Germline trimming cut 5 bases from V and 7 bases from J; bases unmatched to any gene: 12. In DNA form, the CDR3 reads TGTGCCAGTAGTGCCTTCGGACTAGCGCAAATAAATGAGCAGTTCTTC. Its protein is CASSAFGLAQINEQFF. Based on the CDR3 plus reference TRBV19 and TRBJ2-1, the full variable domain is DGGITQSPKYLFRKEGQNVTLSCEQNLNHDAMYWYRQDPGQGLRLIYYSQIVNDFQKGDIAEGYSVSREKKESFPLTVTSAQKNPTAFYLCASSAFGLAQINEQFFGPGTRLTVL.

This clone appeared once. The rearrangement uses TRBV11-2 and TRBJ2-1; 9 positions agree with TRBD2. CDR3 size: 14 residues. Germline lookup yields CDR1 SGHAT and CDR2 FQNNGV. Trimming at V came to 3 bases and at J to 15 bases, leaving 12 bases not matched to a gene. This CDR3 reads CASSFTDSQAGGFF. In DNA form, the CDR3 reads TGTGCCAGCAGCTTTACCGATTCGCAAGCGGGAGGGTTCTTC.

V is TRBV11-2 and J is TRBJ2-2; the match to TRBD2 covers 11 bases. CDR3 length: 15 residues. Unmatched junction bases numbered 5, after V lost 5 bases and J lost 6 bases. Germline assignment: CDR1 SGHAT and CDR2 FQNNGV. CDR3 DNA sequence: TGTGCCAGCAGCCCCTTAGCGGGAGGGGCCGGGGAGCTGTTTTTT. It codes for CASSPLAGGAGELFF.

The chain links TRBV19 to TRBJ2-7, with 8 bases matching TRBD2. The CDR3 totals 13 residues. The junction had 3 bases not matched to a gene; V was cut back by 6 bases and J by 2 bases. Germline V CDR1 and CDR2: LNHDA, SQIVND (reference sequence). CDR3 amino acids: CASSTSGPYEQYF. In DNA, the CDR3 is TGTGCCAGTAGCACTAGCGGACCCTACGAGCAGTACTTC.

This rearrangement joins TRBV16 to TRBJ1-2, with D maybe TRBD1 (6 bases). Looked up from germline, CDR1 is KGHSY and CDR2 is FQNENV. Trimming took 3 bases from V and 12 from J, leaving 26 bases between them. This CDR3 contains 16 residues. The CDR3: CASSQTIGGGRASHTF. For the CDR3, the DNA is TGTGCCAGCAGCCAGACAATCGGGGGGGGCAGGGCCTCCCACACCTTC.

The V gene is TRBV28, the J gene TRBJ1-1; D remains unclear. The length of the CDR3 is 10 residues. V lost 5 bases and J lost 7, with 5 bases in between. The germline CDR1 and CDR2 sequences are MDHEN and SYDVKM. The CDR3 region is CASSNFEAFF. The CDR3 DNA is TGTGCCAGCAGTAACTTTGAAGCTTTCTTT.

V usage is TRBV2 and J usage is TRBJ2-1; possible D gene TRBD2, 7 bases. The CDR3 runs 13 residues. Germline loops: CDR1 SNHLY, CDR2 FYNNEI. Between the trimmed V and J ends, which lost 6 bases and 5 bases, there was a span of 11 bases. The CDR3 protein is CASSKGGDNEQFF. CDR3 nucleotides: TGTGCCAGCAGCAAAGGGGGGGACAATGAGCAGTTCTTC.

The chain recombines TRBV6-5 with TRBJ1-1; perhaps TRBD1 as D (6 bases). Trimming took off 0 bases at V and 5 bases at J, with 16 bases between the two ends. CDR1 is MNHEY, CDR2 SVGAGI, per germline. This CDR3 has 16 amino acids. The CDR3 DNA reads as TGTGCCAGCAGTTACTCGAGGGGGAGGGGGGAGACTGAAGCTTTCTTT. It is translated as CASSYSRGRGETEAFF.

The V call is TRBV25-1, the J call TRBJ1-2; 9 bases line up with TRBD1. This CDR3 has 18 residues. With V trimmed by 1 base and J by 0 bases, 9 bases remained unmatched. CDR1 is MGHDK and CDR2 is SYGVNS in the germline V gene. The CDR3 nucleotides are TGTGCCAGCAGTGAATTCTGGACAGGGGACACTACTAACTATGGCTACACCTTC. Amino acids: CASSEFWTGDTTNYGYTF.

The V call is TRBV11-2, the J call TRBJ2-7; a possible D gene is TRBD1 (6 bases). The CDR3 runs 14 residues. The V gene's germline CDR1 is SGHAT and CDR2 FQNNGV. The V end was cut by 3 bases, the J end by 4 bases, with 13 bases between. The CDR3 sequence: CASSFVGTPYEQYF. CDR3 in DNA: TGTGCCAGCAGCTTTGTAGGGACACCGTACGAGCAGTACTTC.

The chain joins TRBV19 to TRBJ1-5; no definite D call. CDR1 is LNHDA and CDR2 is SQIVND in the germline V gene (reference sequence). V was trimmed by 3 bases and J by 3 bases, leaving 3 bases between them. This CDR3 region has 12 residues. Here the CDR3 reads CASSIPNQPQHF. CDR3 DNA: TGTGCCAGTAGTATCCCCAATCAGCCCCAGCATTTT.

This clone was seen more than once but under ten times. V usage is TRBV6-5 and J usage is TRBJ1-6; 9 positions match TRBD1. The ends lost 11 bases at V and 7 bases at J; junction bases unmatched: 6. CDR3 length equals 13 residues. Germline V gene lookup returns CDR1 MNHEY and CDR2 SVGAGI. CDR3 sequence reads: CAGRDRENSPLHF. CDR3 nucleotide sequence: TGTGCCGGTCGGGACAGGGAGAATTCACCCCTCCACTTT.

The V and J genes are TRBV4-1 and TRBJ1-1; D gene ambiguous. The CDR3 has 13 amino acids. Germline V gene lookup returns CDR1 MGHRA and CDR2 YSYEKL. Trimming left V 1 base short and J 10 bases short, with 13 bases between. The CDR3 loop reads CASSQALYTGAFF. The CDR3 DNA follows: TGCGCCAGCAGCCAAGCCCTATATACCGGAGCTTTCTTT.

The genes are TRBV5-1 and TRBJ2-7; 8 bases fit TRBD1. Per germline, CDR1 SGHRS and CDR2 YFSETQ. V lost 5 bases to trimming and J lost 3 bases; unmatched junction nucleotides: 7. The CDR3 runs 14 residues. The CDR3, as DNA: TGCGCCAGCAGGCCTAACACAGGGGGCTACGAGCAGTACTTC. Encoded protein: CASRPNTGGYEQYF.

The chain links TRBV27 to TRBJ1-2, with a possible D match to TRBD1 (6 bases). CDR1 MNHEY and CDR2 SMNVEV come from the germline V gene (reference sequence). This CDR3 has 17 residues. Trimming took off 7 bases at V and 4 bases at J, with 25 bases between the two ends. The CDR3 DNA reads as TGTGCCAGCACCCATATCTCAACGGACAGTCTGGTCTATGGCTACACCTTC. As protein: CASTHISTDSLVYGYTF.

The chain employs TRBV5-5 and TRBJ2-4; 10 bases fit TRBD2. Germline CDR1 reads SGHKS; CDR2 reads YYEKEE (reference sequence). Losses at the gene ends were 0 bases for V and 6 bases for J; bases not matched to a gene: 6. CDR3 length: 16 residues. The CDR3 DNA reads as TGTGCCAGCAGCTTGGTCGCTAGCGGGAGTATAAACATTCAGTACTTC. As protein: CASSLVASGSINIQYF.

The V call is TRBV10-2, the J call TRBJ2-2; D may correspond to TRBD1 or TRBD2 (5 bases each). This CDR3 has 16 amino acids. Deletions cut 5 bases from V and 1 base from J, with 14 bases between. Per germline, CDR1 WSHSY and CDR2 SAAADI. The CDR3 region has the DNA TGCGCCAGCAGTCTTATGGGGGTACAGAACACCGGGGAGCTGTTTTTT. Translation gives CASSLMGVQNTGELFF.

The count of this clone is one. The chain couples TRBV5-4 to TRBJ1-2; unclear D gene. The V and J ends lost 1 base and 5 bases respectively, with 9 bases between them. The length of the CDR3 is 13 residues. Germline V gene sequence: CDR1 SGHNT, CDR2 YYREEE (reference sequence). This chain's CDR3 is CASSLITTYGYTF. The CDR3 region has the DNA TGTGCCAGCAGCTTGATAACCACATATGGCTACACCTTC.

The V and J genes are TRBV7-8 and TRBJ1-4, with D possibly matching TRBD1 (5 bases). The germline V gene encodes CDR1 SGHVS and CDR2 FQNEAQ. Deletions cut 3 bases from V and 7 bases from J, with 15 bases between. The CDR3 has 15 amino acids. The CDR3 reads CASSLLTAGGEKLFF. In nucleotides, the CDR3 is TGTGCCAGCAGCTTGCTGACGGCCGGGGGTGAAAAACTGTTTTTT.

This clone came up once. The chain joins TRBV24-1 to TRBJ2-7; D unclear. The CDR3 has 16 amino acids. V lost 4 bases, J lost 7 bases, and 22 bases lay in between. CDR1 KGHDR and CDR2 SFDVKD come from the germline V gene. CDR3 DNA sequence: TGTGCCACCAGTGAATCGGGCGGCGACCGCCCCTGGGAGCAGTACTTC. This codes for CATSESGGDRPWEQYF.

The chain combines TRBV7-2 with TRBJ2-5, with 8 bases that match TRBD1. Per the germline V gene, CDR1 is SGHTA and CDR2 is FQGNSA. V gave up 7 bases and J gave up 3 bases; unmatched junction bases: 7. The CDR3 is 14 amino acids. DNA for the CDR3: TGTGCCAGCAACCTTGGGACAGGCGAAGAGACCCAGTACTTC. Amino acid sequence: CASNLGTGEETQYF.